This T cell receptor beta chain appears in the sequencing data of a study of Tregs in tolerant kidney transplant recipients. Study-wide points: This study did not directly address biological reproducibility. Activated donor B cell expansion appeared to reveal the most relevant donor-specific TCRbeta repertoire.

This clone was found once. Its antigen is unidentified. Assay used: immunoSEQ multiplex PCR; TCRdb lists only in-frame clones, some missing. Seen here are 92,000 or so clones, just over 90% observed once, and the top ten hold roughly 5%. CD4+CD25+CD127- Tregs, CD4+CD25- non-Tregs, CD4 and CD8 cells were sorted. The TCR was taken from a human donor in good health. Sequencing used CD8+ T cells from blood.

CDR3 in amino acids: CASTHRSRVPGPNEQFF. The CDR3 coding sequence is TGTGCCAGTACCCATAGGAGTCGCGTGCCAGGCCCCAATGAGCAGTTCTTC. The J gene is TRBJ2-1, the V gene TRBV19; D uncertain. This CDR3 has 17 amino acids. Germline-derived CDR1 and CDR2 are LNHDA and SQIVND (reference sequence). V lost 7 bases and J lost 6, with 25 bases in between.